These T cell receptor beta chains were read from a single sample in a study of T-cell reconstitution after alpha-beta-depleted transplantation in children. TCRdb redid the calling of the PCR reads with MiXCR, one entry per CDR3 protein. Here the sample spans some 500,000 distinct CDR3 sequences, approximately 20% being singletons. The specimen was PBMCs from the stem cell graft donor, collected from the stem cell graft. The receptor set was obtained from a human donor who donated a stem cell graft to a child with acute lymphoblastic leukemia. The CDR3 runs from the conserved cysteine through the conserved F or W. The order of the fields is J gene, V gene, CDR3 protein.

>TRBJ2-3|TRBV5-5
CASSPVGARADTQYF
>TRBJ1-3|TRBV5-5
CASSHTGGRLAGTIYF
>TRBJ1-2|TRBV6-5
CASRGQGPGYGYTF
>TRBJ2-7|TRBV4-1
CASSQPGSGGNQYF
>TRBJ2-4|TRBV3-1
CTSSLSGIGERAKNIQYF
>TRBJ2-4|TRBV20-1
CSARATNIQYF
>TRBJ1-4|TRBV6-1
CASSPGRWINEKLFF
>TRBJ2-1|TRBV24-1
CATSDSGLAGDNEQFF
>TRBJ1-4|TRBV6-5
CASSYSITGPAEKLFF
>TRBJ2-7|TRBV29-1
CSVGLPLVEQYF
>TRBJ2-3|TRBV9
CASSVGSAGRTDTQYF
>TRBJ2-7|TRBV4-1
CASAYAGGREQYF
>TRBJ1-3|TRBV6-1
CASRSQGAAGNTIYF
>TRBJ1-4|TRBV4-1
CVSSQITGGNEKLFF
>TRBJ2-1|TRBV6-5
CASSRAGGRRNEQFF
>TRBJ2-1|TRBV5-1
CASSSGLAGDMRPGNEQFF
>TRBJ1-1|TRBV29-1
CSVETGAEAFF
>TRBJ2-7|TRBV7-3
CASSLTTGGIYEQYF
>TRBJ1-1|TRBV10-1
CASSAYRDTEAFF
>TRBJ1-1|TRBV15
CATSYLTVGWTEAFF
>TRBJ1-1|TRBV4-2
CASSHPQGLGTEAFF
>TRBJ2-1|TRBV7-8
CASSLGDPSVYNEQFF
>TRBJ2-7|TRBV29-1
CSGVAGSTYEQYF
>TRBJ2-7|TRBV27
CASSGQGPEQYF
>TRBJ2-4|TRBV9
CASNVDPGPGNIQYF
>TRBJ1-3|TRBV12-3/TRBV12-4
CASSSYSSGNTIYF
>TRBJ1-1|TRBV12-3/TRBV12-4
CASSPLPWLETEAFF
>TRBJ2-7|TRBV20-1
CSAIEAGGPNEQYF
>TRBJ1-5|TRBV6-5
CASSTNRGNQPQHF
>TRBJ1-2|TRBV5-1
CASSLDYGYTF
>TRBJ1-5|TRBV3-1
CASSPTGGLYQPQHF
>TRBJ2-7|TRBV5-1
CASSLAASGISYEQYF
>TRBJ1-1|TRBV7-9
CASSNPGSEAFF
>TRBJ2-1|TRBV5-1
CASSPLTGGGITEQFF
>TRBJ2-7|TRBV27
CASSSSGGLAYEQYF
>TRBJ2-7|TRBV12-3/TRBV12-4
CAGRTPGGSEQYF